The sequence of this TCR beta chain was determined in a study of blood T cell repertoires in COVID-19. Study in general: Sources were T cells, B-cell-depleted T cells, or PBMCs; the material itself was cDNA or gDNA.

This clone occurred a few times. Produced via immunoSEQ multiplex PCR; TCRdb's table is partial and in-frame only. The data contain tens of thousands of clones, roughly 81% of them singletons. V was trimmed by 2 bases and J by 0 bases, leaving 13 bases between them. CDR3 length: 16 amino acids. Germline lookup yields CDR1 SEHNR and CDR2 FQNEAQ (reference sequence). The rearrangement joins TRBV7-9 to TRBJ1-2; possibly TRBD1 for D (5 bases). This TCR was sampled from a woman aged 55-70 years with acute or convalescent COVID-19. Specimen: peripheral blood. The DNA for the CDR3 is TGTGCCAGCAGCTTATCGGGGGATCGGTCTAACTATGGCTACACCTTC. Protein sequence: CASSLSGDRSNYGYTF. Full variable domain (missing parts from reference TRBV7-9 and TRBJ1-2): DTGVSQNPRHKITKRGQNVTFRCDPISEHNRLYWYRQTLGQGPEFLTYFQNEAQLEKSRLLSDRFSAERPKGSFSTLEIQRTEQGDSAMYLCASSLSGDRSNYGYTFGSGTRLTVV.